The source of this TCR beta chain is a study of regulatory T cells in long-lasting Graves disease (dated by TCRdb to about 2021). Turning to the overall study: Patients with newly diagnosed Graves' disease had been on antithyroid drugs for under 3 months. A total of about 35 samples underwent TCR sequencing: approximately 13 from persistent and some 20 from newly diagnosed Graves' disease patients. The study took place in China and was registered as a clinical trial. This study used TCR sequencing and RNA sequencing of peripheral blood to compare persistent Graves' disease patients against newly diagnosed Graves' disease patients. What the work shows at the level of the full study, not this receptor alone: Persistent disease showed preferential use of TRBV28, TRBJ1-2 and TRBJ2-5, whereas newly diagnosed disease favored TRBV20-1 and TRBJ2-1. The authors acknowledged the small sample size as a limitation that may reduce accuracy. Only the TCR beta chain was sequenced and analyzed. Only peripheral blood was studied, because thyroid tissue, the primary lesion, was inaccessible. A larger number of public clonotypes was shared among persistent patients (approximately 2,500) than among newly diagnosed patients (approximately 1,000). Compared with newly diagnosed patients, patients with persistent Graves' disease had lower TCR Shannon entropy and fewer highly expanded clones, which suggests clonal expansion.

The sample's time point label, decoded: newly diagnosed GD, antithyroid drugs for less than 3 months. For both TCR sequencing and RNA sequencing, RNA was extracted from PBMCs in TRIzol. Graves' disease was diagnosed according to American Thyroid Association guidelines. Recruitment of patients was carried out at an endocrinology department in Xi'an, China. Each patient gave approximately 8.8 milliliters of peripheral blood, collected in an EDTA anticoagulant tube. Ficoll Paque Plus density gradient separation was used to isolate PBMCs, and no further T cell sorting was performed. RNA quality was checked with an Agilent 2100 Bioanalyzer and agarose gel, and concentration with a NanoDrop 2000. This clonotype was seen only a few times. The antigen it binds to is not known. No qualities accompany the bases; no much larger clone lies one base away. Libraries were prepared through multiplex PCR. The sequencing machine was an Illumina HiSeq 4000. To build TCR beta libraries, CDR3 regions were amplified by Arm-PCR using iRepertoire HTBI primers. Gel purification was performed on PCR products prior to sequencing. As for how the authors treated the data: A total of under 80 TRBV and 14 TRBJ segments were identified across samples and were used for gene usage analysis of CDR3 amino acid clonotypes. COPE and FqMerger were used to merge the filtered high-quality paired reads into contigs. BLAST was used to align contigs to IMGT TRBV, TRBD and TRBJ reference genes, with CDR3 defined following IMGT. Highly expanded clones were defined as clonotypes with a frequency above 0.1%. Shannon entropy was used to measure repertoire diversity, and the Gini coefficient was used to measure V-J evenness. Public clonotypes were defined as clonotypes shared by more than one individual. TCRdb trimmed public reads at Q25 via fastp, called clones via MiXCR and kept in-frame beta chains. Rows with a matching CDR3 protein are joined into one entry that keeps the most common DNA and genes. The V and J calls come from TCRdb's annotation, not from the publication. The sample data list about 560,000 distinct CDR3 sequences, and about 15% of these were observed just once. The ten most abundant clones make up 12% of the sample.

Spanning cysteine to phenylalanine, the CDR3 consists of 15 amino acids. Here the CDR3 DNA is all that survives: 45 bases in frame from base 1. CDR1 is given as SGHRS and CDR2 as YFSETQ, both from the germline V gene. V and J are truncated by 0 bases and 2 bases respectively, leaving an intervening sequence of 11 bases. These data were likewise used in another study, on T cells in Graves' hyperthyroidism and ophthalmopathy. The second study, in turn, reports: Graves' hyperthyroidism was defined as stable when no progression to ophthalmopathy occurred over 18 months of follow-up. Hyperthyroidism patients were aged 18 to 65 years and newly diagnosed, with disease duration of less than 2 months. Patients with uncontrolled infections, other autoimmune diseases, pregnancy or lactation were excluded. Diagnoses were established on the basis of clinical symptoms, serum thyroxine and TRAb, thyroid ultrasound, and orbital computed tomography. For the first round of RT-PCR on the TCR CDR3, the HTBI primer set was used together with the Qiagen OneStep RT-PCR kit. Most expanded thyroid clonotypes (frequency above 0.001) were also detected in blood, suggesting blood repertoires may reflect thyroid immune responses. A model built on a 13 V-J signature distinguished ophthalmopathy from stable hyperthyroidism, reaching around 87% sensitivity and around 81% specificity in cross-validation and 80%/75% in testing. In validation, progression to ophthalmopathy was predicted by the model with 70.59% sensitivity and 72% to 85% specificity, a median of about 6 months before onset. To identify distinguishing TCR V-J signatures, a discovery cohort of about 100 patients was used, comprising 40 to 45 with Graves' ophthalmopathy and 57 with stable Graves' hyperthyroidism. Whether ophthalmopathy could be predicted prospectively was tested in an independent validation cohort made up of about 18 hyperthyroidism patients plus 17 patients who later progressed to ophthalmopathy. The 75 to 100 discovery patients were randomly split 7:3 into training and test sets. Thyroid tissue and blood T-cell repertoires from about 6 Graves' hyperthyroidism patients were also compared in the study. Once sampling was done, hyperthyroidism patients were given methimazole at a starting dose of 30 mg daily, whereas ophthalmopathy patients were given high-dose intravenous methylprednisolone. The libraries were constructed in a second round of multiplex PCR and then size-selected and purified. Sequencing of the libraries was done on an Illumina HiSeq2000 using paired-end 100 bp reads. Raw data were processed with SOAPnuke, discarding reads with adapters, uncalled bases, mean Phred below 15, or no exact constant-primer or identifier match. High-quality paired reads were merged with COPE v1.2.5, and unique nucleotide sequences were defined as clonotypes. Clonotypes were aligned to IMGT TRBV, TRBD and TRBJ reference segments using MiTCR v1.1. The analysis included only V-J combinations with a frequency above 0.0001, which together covered 99% to 99.2% of the repertoires. A TCS score was defined as the ratio of F50 (clonal expansion) to E x V (chaos), with BLOSUM62-based TCRdist applied between CDR3 peptides within each V-J. Welch's t-statistics and random forest reduced some 510 V-J features to about 13, which were used in a naive Bayes classifier (R e1071). Sample size was not statistically predetermined, and blinding of investigators to group allocation was not performed. The paper describes TCR Vbeta CDR3 sequencing of 135 peripheral blood samples, made up of under 50 ophthalmopathy patients, around 78 hyperthyroidism patients and 17 progressor patients.

The chain joins TRBV5-1 to TRBJ1-2, with the identity of the D gene unclear. Sequenced here: peripheral blood mononuclear cells (PBMCs), sampled at new diagnosis, from a patient treated with antithyroid drugs. This receptor was obtained from a man between 18 and 35 years old with Graves disease. Donor details come from another sample of the same person, matched by shared clones. The CDR3 reads CASSLALSENYGYTF. In nucleotides, the sequence is TGCGCCAGCAGCTTGGCTCTGTCGGAAAACTATGGCTACACCTTC. This CDR3, with the reference TRBV5-1 and TRBJ1-2 proteins standing in past its ends, gives the full variable domain KAGVTQTPRYLIKTRGQQVTLSCSPISGHRSVSWYQQTPGQGLQFLFEYFSETQRNKGNFPGRFSGRQFSNSRSEMNVSTLELGDSALYLCASSLALSENYGYTFGSGTRLTVV.